Described below is a single T cell receptor beta chain sequence and its context. Antigen specificity is unknown. The data are from a study of radiotherapy plus CTLA-4 blockade in lung cancer. Study summary: Across the patients, objective responses occurred in about 19%, and disease control in over 25%. Study findings and constraints: Tumor-derived TCR clones expanded in blood after radiotherapy plus ipilimumab. Response, reportedly, was best predicted by interferon-beta along with early blood T cell clone dynamics.

The CDR3 totals 16 residues. V was pared by 5 bases and J by 6 bases, with 12 bases of the junction left unmatched. The germline gives CDR1 MNHEY, CDR2 SMNVEV (reference sequence). Clones were read by immunoSEQ multiplex PCR, and TCRdb kept only the in-frame ones, dropping some. The sample has 75,000 to 100,000 clones, under 85% seen once. The input for sequencing was peripheral blood, taken from a patient treated with radiotherapy plus ipilimumab. The clonotype comes from a human donor with non-small cell lung cancer who had a partial response to radiotherapy plus ipilimumab. Some clones in this sample may be carry-over from other donors' samples. V usage is TRBV27 and J usage is TRBJ2-2; 7 nucleotides align to TRBD2. DNA of the CDR3: TGTGCCAGCAGTACCCGACTAGCCCTAGATCCCGGGGAGCTGTTTTTT. This encodes CASSTRLALDPGELFF.